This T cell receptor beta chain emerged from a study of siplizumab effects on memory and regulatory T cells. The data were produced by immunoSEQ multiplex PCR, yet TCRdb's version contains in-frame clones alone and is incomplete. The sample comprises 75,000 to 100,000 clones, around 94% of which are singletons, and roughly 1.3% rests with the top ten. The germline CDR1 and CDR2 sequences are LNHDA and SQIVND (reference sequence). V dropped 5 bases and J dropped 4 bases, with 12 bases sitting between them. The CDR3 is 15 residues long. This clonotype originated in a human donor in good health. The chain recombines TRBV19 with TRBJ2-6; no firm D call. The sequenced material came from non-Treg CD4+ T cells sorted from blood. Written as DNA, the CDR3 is TGTGCCAGTAGTTTATCACCTGCCGGGGCCAACGTCCTGACTTTC. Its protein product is CASSLSPAGANVLTF.